This T cell receptor (beta chain) derives from a study of cytomegalovirus exposure and HLA in healthy donors (dated by TCRdb to the late 2010s). Background for the entire study: An earlier analysis of approximately 590 of the donors reported 250 to 350 Gb of sequence data and some 100 million unique TCR beta sequences from about 179 million T cells. High-throughput TCR immunosequencing, statistical association of individual TCRs with disease status, and machine learning were combined to predict cytomegalovirus infection status. On average, roughly 200,000 unique TCR beta nucleotide sequences were sequenced per donor among about 400 genotyped donors of the cohort, with roughly 18% of those sequences being non-productive. Every repertoire in the discovery cohort had been generated on one and the same sequencing platform. Donor age, sex, ethnicity and CMV serostatus were compiled together with the repertoire data. The number of donors typed differed by locus, with 629-630 for A, B, C, DRB1 and DQB1, roughly 520 for DQA1, 600 to 610 for DPA1, and 472 for DPB1. Four to six DR-DQ haplotypes were handled as single units for association and clustering, since linkage in the cohort was strong. To study patterns of TCR occurrence, a later analysis re-analyzed previously published TCR beta repertoires from just over 650 donors and added high-resolution HLA genotyping. Both class I and class II loci were covered by HLA typing, at four-digit resolution. Using immunosequencing, the study profiled T cell repertoires from approximately 700 subjects and related those repertoires to cytomegalovirus serostatus. The study aimed to test whether signatures of past pathogen exposure could be identified by cataloging public T cell receptors. A separate validation cohort of more than 100 different subjects was used in addition to the approximately 700-subject first cohort. Of the 350 to 400 genotyped donors, about 80% fell in the genetic ancestry cluster associated with self-reported Caucasian donors. The later analysis used no new phenotypic data to find candidate immune exposures, relying instead on TCR beta sequences and their occurrence across donors. About 330 gigabases of sequencing data and approximately 91 million unique TCR sequences made up an early release that covered under 750 HLA-typed donors. An earlier analysis of fewer than 750 of the donors used high-throughput TCR beta sequencing to judge whether each TCR beta V gene segment behaved as functional or pseudogenic. A later genetic analysis took genome-wide SNP genotypes for about 65% of the 666 donors and used that subset as a discovery cohort.

As regards this clone: Its antigen specificity is not known. Base qualities are not at hand, and no much larger clone is one base apart.

The full study reports these points: The study listed 150 to 200 TCR beta chains as associated with cytomegalovirus. In vitro tests confirmed that a few of the cytomegalovirus-associated TCR beta chains recognize cytomegalovirus antigens. An association between a missense DCLRE1C variant and V-gene and J-gene trimming of TCR beta chains was found in a later genetic analysis and replicated in an independent cohort. Over 15 rarely observed V segments, including chromosome 9 orphons, were excluded from the earlier analysis of approximately 500 of the donors because counts were too low. It was suggested by the authors that the approach could potentially be generalized to other disease states and immunological phenotypes. In both the original and validation cohorts, the classifier was reported to diagnose cytomegalovirus status with high specificity and sensitivity. According to a later analysis, most CMV-associated TCR beta chains appeared to be HLA-restricted, and the HLA associations seemed to be driven largely by CMV exposure. In a later analysis, the rate of TCR association differed among HLA loci, with DRB1 alleles having the most associated TCRs and HLA-C alleles having the fewest. A group of highly shared sequence variants was considered likely to be a technical artifact of the sequencing pipeline. Broadly in line with IMGT annotations, most TCR beta V segments showed up in productive rearrangements about 87% or about 30% of the time in an earlier analysis of around 600 of the donors. HLA typing was unavailable for some donors at each locus, so association tests used only the typed subset. Strong co-occurrence of HLA alleles, especially DR and DQ, made assigning TCR associations to individual alleles difficult. In a later analysis, HLA-associated TCR beta chains showed more clonal expansion and lower generation probabilities than non-associated chains that were equally common. Specific HLA alleles were associated with 18,000 or so TCR beta sequences at a false discovery rate of 0.05 in a later analysis. Several of the top co-occurrence clusters appeared to be linked to parvovirus B19, influenza, CMV and Epstein-Barr virus, according to a later analysis. This cohort had only TCR beta chains sequenced, and the lack of alpha or paired-chain data limited which features could be detected. Most TCR sequences were seen in very few donors, while some public TCRs were found in many individuals. The 87-base-pair reads could not distinguish some IMGT-functional V segments, including TRBV6-2 and TRBV6-3, so those segments were excluded. The only immune exposure information available for the cohort was CMV serostatus. According to a later genetic analysis, donors in an Asian-associated ancestry cluster had fewer N-insertions in productive TCRs than the roughly 670-donor mean. Linkage disequilibrium might explain the correlated functional status among segregating V segments, but an unknown experimental factor could not be excluded. Sequencing depth was assumed to be roughly uniform across donors in the presence/absence analyses, though that assumption may not hold. A further reported finding was that TCR beta sequences accurately predicted the HLA-A and HLA-B alleles for most subjects in the first cohort.

The cohort was made up of roughly 670 healthy bone marrow donors. At the time of sampling, every cohort member was nominally healthy, though immune exposures that went unrecorded were likely present. The donor was CMV seropositive and belonged to the group of 270 or so seropositive cohort members. Each donor provided a peripheral blood sample, and peripheral blood mononuclear cells were used for TCR beta sequencing. The Qiagen DNeasy Blood Extraction Kit was used to extract genomic DNA from the blood cell samples. The receptor library was made with the immunoSEQ multiplex PCR assay. For the multiplex PCR, a mixture combining 60 forward primers for TCR Vbeta segments and 13 reverse primers for TCR Jbeta segments was used. Amplification of the CDR3 region of rearranged TCR beta genes was performed with a multiplex PCR assay on genomic DNA. The Illumina HiSeq System was used to sequence the amplified TCR beta libraries as 87-base-pair reads. The study's own analysis went as follows. A later analysis tallied roughly 76 million unique TCR beta chains across the 666 repertoires, and about 12 million of those chains were shared by two or more donors. Raw reads were error-corrected and collapsed into unique sequences by a nearest-neighbor algorithm in which closely related sequences were merged to remove PCR and sequencing errors. Alignment of CDR3 sequences to IMGT reference sequences was used to assign V, D and J gene segments. For a sequence to be retained, a match of at least six nucleotides to both a V gene segment and a J gene segment was required. Rearrangements were classified as productive when the CDR3 lacked stop codons and remained in frame with V and J, and all other rearrangements were classified as non-productive. CDR3 was defined according to IMGT convention as the region running from the second conserved V-encoded cysteine to the conserved J-encoded phenylalanine. The earlier analysis of 500 to 650 of the donors excluded any sequence lacking an unambiguous match to a single V gene segment. In an earlier analysis of several hundred of the donors, V segments were called functional above 56.7% productive rearrangements and were called segregating when the between-donor standard deviation exceeded 5%. A statistical classification framework was built for diagnosing cytomegalovirus status from the catalog of TCR beta chain sequences. V and J gene assignment, in a later analysis, came from comparing TCR nucleotide sequences with IMGT/GENE-DB human TR gene sequences. The TCRdist pipeline was used in a later analysis to assign CDR3 sequences and most-parsimonious VDJ recombination scenarios. In a later analysis, each TCR beta chain was defined by its CDR3 amino acid sequence together with its V-gene family, and reads lacking a unique V-gene family were excluded. In a later analysis, several hundred highly shared, low-generation-probability nucleotide sequences were removed to address suspected cross-contamination and a sequencing artifact. For each public chain, a later analysis derived a clonal expansion index from normalized ranks of inferred template counts within each repertoire. A later analysis computed generation probabilities with a VDJ recombination model fitted to out-of-frame rearrangements, and checked the results against IGoR. A later analysis scored TCR-TCR, TCR-HLA and TCR-CMV co-occurrence with hypergeometric tests, applying a repertoire-size bias correction to TCR pairs. False discovery rates were estimated in a later analysis by permuting HLA or CMV assignments 20 times. In a later analysis, co-occurring TCRs were grouped with DBSCAN, and TCRdist sequence similarity was added when clustering was performed within HLA-allele-positive subsets. For co-occurrence clustering, repertoires with fewer than 30,000 or more than 120,000 public chains were excluded, along with 5 or 6 repertoires with anomalous nucleotide sharing. TCRdb's version of the immuneACCESS table is confined to in-frame rearrangements and falls short of the full clone set. An unresolved V gene accounts for under half of the shortfall where checked; the remainder is of unknown origin. Clonal size and the V and J genes are those of that table, whereas D and trimming came from the DNA. Across this sample there are 150,000 to 200,000 clones, with around 84% seen only once. The ten largest clones capture 3.4% of the sample.

According to the germline V gene (reference sequence), CDR1 reads WNHNN and CDR2 reads SYGVQD. A distance of 15 bases separates the germline ends of V and J, which lose 6 bases and 9 bases respectively. The CDR3, from cysteine to phenylalanine, totals 12 residues. Just CDR3 DNA is preserved here, 36 bases in frame from base 1. The receptor chain draws on TRBV10-1 and TRBJ2-7, with TRBD2 tentatively as D gene (7 bases match). This receptor was identified in a man aged 40-55 years in good health and CMV-seropositive. The sample was PBMCs. In nucleotides, the sequence is TGCGCCAGCAGCCAAGGGGGGGGACTGCAGTACTTC. Translated, this gives CASSQGGGLQYF.